These T cell receptor beta chains were read from a single sample in a study of identical twins. MiXCR, run by TCRdb on the 5' RACE reads, gives a single entry per CDR3 protein. The sample has 700,000 or so distinct CDR3 sequences, under 9% seen once. The same sample was also studied in work on yellow fever vaccine responses in identical twins.

The sequenced sample consisted of PBMCs. These receptors all come from a woman aged 18-29 years in good health. The CDR3 runs from the conserved cysteine through the conserved F or W. The order of the fields is CDR3 length, clone size, J gene, V gene, D gene, CDR3 DNA, CDR3 protein. The D gene is left open where the match is weak. The size entry is marked missing in some rows and otherwise reads once, few, many or a size class.

cdr3_length: 18; clone_size: .; j_call: TRBJ2-2; v_call: TRBV7-7; d_call: TRBD2; cdr3_nt: TGTGCTAGCAGCTCCTTATTTACGGGACTAGCGGGACCGGGGGAGCTGTTTTTT; cdr3_aa: CASSSLFTGLAGPGELFF
cdr3_length: 13; clone_size: many; j_call: TRBJ2-7; v_call: TRBV29-1; d_call: TRBD1; cdr3_nt: TGCAGCGTCGCAATAGCAGGGGGCTACGAGCAGTACTTC; cdr3_aa: CSVAIAGGYEQYF
cdr3_length: 18; clone_size: many; j_call: TRBJ2-1; v_call: TRBV29-1; d_call: TRBD2; cdr3_nt: TGCAGCGTTGACACAGCGGGTGGGCTAGCGGGAGGCTACAATGAGCAGTTCTTC; cdr3_aa: CSVDTAGGLAGGYNEQFF
cdr3_length: 18; clone_size: few; j_call: TRBJ2-1; v_call: TRBV15; d_call: TRBD2; cdr3_nt: TGTGCCACCAGCAGGGGCGGGACTAGCGGGGTTCAGTACAATGAGCAGTTCTTC; cdr3_aa: CATSRGGTSGVQYNEQFF
cdr3_length: 14; clone_size: .; j_call: TRBJ2-2; v_call: TRBV4-3; d_call: .; cdr3_nt: TGCGCCAGCAGCCTTCAGGTTAATACCGGGGAGCTGTTTTTT; cdr3_aa: CASSLQVNTGELFF
cdr3_length: 16; clone_size: .; j_call: TRBJ2-1; v_call: TRBV11-3; d_call: .; cdr3_nt: TGTGCCAGCAGCTTAGGTCGAGAGCTCTCCTACAATGAGCAGTTCTTC; cdr3_aa: CASSLGRELSYNEQFF
cdr3_length: 16; clone_size: few; j_call: TRBJ2-5; v_call: TRBV10-3; d_call: .; cdr3_nt: TGTGCCATCAGTGAGTCTCGCGGGGGCGCCCAGGAGACCCAGTACTTC; cdr3_aa: CAISESRGGAQETQYF
cdr3_length: 15; clone_size: few; j_call: TRBJ2-1; v_call: TRBV25-1; d_call: TRBD2; cdr3_nt: TGTGCCAGCATGGGGATAGCGGGAGGGCCAAATGAGCAGTTCTTC; cdr3_aa: CASMGIAGGPNEQFF
cdr3_length: 17; clone_size: few; j_call: TRBJ2-7; v_call: TRBV20-1; d_call: TRBD2; cdr3_nt: TGCAGTGCTAGAGACCGGACTAGCGGGGGGCCGTTCGACGAGCAGTACTTC; cdr3_aa: CSARDRTSGGPFDEQYF
cdr3_length: 18; clone_size: .; j_call: TRBJ2-3; v_call: TRBV24-1; d_call: TRBD2; cdr3_nt: TGTGCCACCAGTGATGCTGTAGCGGGAGGGCGGAGCACAGATACGCAGTATTTT; cdr3_aa: CATSDAVAGGRSTDTQYF
cdr3_length: 14; clone_size: .; j_call: TRBJ1-6; v_call: TRBV7-2; d_call: .; cdr3_nt: TGTGCCAGCAGCTTAGACTGGGGAGAATCACCCCTCCACTTT; cdr3_aa: CASSLDWGESPLHF
cdr3_length: 16; clone_size: .; j_call: TRBJ2-2; v_call: TRBV12-3/TRBV12-4; d_call: TRBD2; cdr3_nt: TGTGCCAGCACCCCGTACGGGGGGGGCCACACCGGGGAGCTGTTTTTT; cdr3_aa: CASTPYGGGHTGELFF
cdr3_length: 14; clone_size: few; j_call: TRBJ2-1; v_call: TRBV11-2; d_call: TRBD1; cdr3_nt: TGTGCCAGCAGCCTTTGGACAGGGAACAATGAGCAGTTCTTC; cdr3_aa: CASSLWTGNNEQFF
cdr3_length: 16; clone_size: .; j_call: TRBJ2-2; v_call: TRBV4-3; d_call: .; cdr3_nt: TGCGCCAGCAGCCAAGATCATGGAGGGGCGGGGGGGGAGCTGTTTTTT; cdr3_aa: CASSQDHGGAGGELFF
cdr3_length: 12; clone_size: few; j_call: TRBJ2-1; v_call: TRBV6-1; d_call: TRBD1; cdr3_nt: TGTGCCAGCAGTGAAAAGACAGGGGGCCTGTTCTTC; cdr3_aa: CASSEKTGGLFF
cdr3_length: 15; clone_size: .; j_call: TRBJ2-3; v_call: TRBV12-3/TRBV12-4; d_call: TRBD2; cdr3_nt: TGTGCCAGCAGGAGAAGCGGGAGGTTTGGAGATACGCAGTATTTT; cdr3_aa: CASRRSGRFGDTQYF
cdr3_length: 12; clone_size: .; j_call: TRBJ1-5; v_call: TRBV28; d_call: .; cdr3_nt: TGTGCCAGCAGTACTCTGCAGGAGGCGCTAGATTTT; cdr3_aa: CASSTLQEALDF
cdr3_length: 15; clone_size: few; j_call: TRBJ1-1; v_call: TRBV20-1; d_call: .; cdr3_nt: TGCAGTGCTAGCATCGGGGCCCTTATGAACACTGAAGCTTTCTTT; cdr3_aa: CSASIGALMNTEAFF
cdr3_length: 14; clone_size: .; j_call: TRBJ2-5; v_call: TRBV20-1; d_call: TRBD1; cdr3_nt: TGCAGTGCTAGAAAACAGGGGGCGGTGGAGACCCAGTACTTC; cdr3_aa: CSARKQGAVETQYF
cdr3_length: 17; clone_size: few; j_call: TRBJ2-3; v_call: TRBV11-2; d_call: TRBD2; cdr3_nt: TGTGCCAGCAGCTTAGGGGCTAGCGGGGTTATCGCAGATACGCAGTATTTT; cdr3_aa: CASSLGASGVIADTQYF
cdr3_length: 17; clone_size: few; j_call: TRBJ2-1; v_call: TRBV12-3/TRBV12-4; d_call: TRBD2; cdr3_nt: TGTGCCAGCAGTTTAAACCTAGCGGGAAGCTCCTACAATGAGCAGTTCTTC; cdr3_aa: CASSLNLAGSSYNEQFF
cdr3_length: 16; clone_size: many; j_call: TRBJ1-2; v_call: TRBV29-1; d_call: TRBD1; cdr3_nt: TGCAGCGTTGAAGAATGGGTTGTAGGACAGGGCGATGGCTACACCTTC; cdr3_aa: CSVEEWVVGQGDGYTF
cdr3_length: 16; clone_size: .; j_call: TRBJ2-7; v_call: TRBV4-2; d_call: .; cdr3_nt: TGTGCCAGCAGCCAAGATGCGGTGGGGGGCGGATACGAGCAGTACTTC; cdr3_aa: CASSQDAVGGGYEQYF
cdr3_length: 14; clone_size: .; j_call: TRBJ2-3; v_call: TRBV25-1; d_call: .; cdr3_nt: TGTGCCAGCAGTGAACGGCTTGGGACAGATACGCAGTATTTT; cdr3_aa: CASSERLGTDTQYF
cdr3_length: 15; clone_size: .; j_call: TRBJ2-7; v_call: TRBV5-1; d_call: TRBD1; cdr3_nt: TGCGCCAGCAGCCACCCGGGACAGGGGGTTTACGAGCAGTACTTC; cdr3_aa: CASSHPGQGVYEQYF
cdr3_length: 15; clone_size: few; j_call: TRBJ2-1; v_call: TRBV7-9; d_call: .; cdr3_nt: TGTGCCAGCAGCGAGAGACAGGAAGGGTACCATGAGCAGTTCTTC; cdr3_aa: CASSERQEGYHEQFF
cdr3_length: 14; clone_size: many; j_call: TRBJ2-1; v_call: TRBV6-1; d_call: TRBD1; cdr3_nt: TGTGCCAGCAGGGGACAGGGGGTTTGGAATGAGCAGTTCTTC; cdr3_aa: CASRGQGVWNEQFF
cdr3_length: 19; clone_size: .; j_call: TRBJ2-7; v_call: TRBV24-1; d_call: TRBD1; cdr3_nt: TGTGCCACCAGTGAATACCGGGACAGGGCTTGGCTAGCGGATTACGAGCAGTACTTC; cdr3_aa: CATSEYRDRAWLADYEQYF
cdr3_length: 15; clone_size: few; j_call: TRBJ2-7; v_call: TRBV20-1; d_call: .; cdr3_nt: TGCAGTGCTAGTTTACCAGGGGCCAACTCCTACGAGCAGTACTTC; cdr3_aa: CSASLPGANSYEQYF
cdr3_length: 10; clone_size: .; j_call: TRBJ2-5; v_call: TRBV2; d_call: .; cdr3_nt: TGTGCCAGCAGTGAAGTAGGAGAGTACTTC; cdr3_aa: CASSEVGEYF
cdr3_length: 15; clone_size: many; j_call: TRBJ2-3; v_call: TRBV3-1; d_call: .; cdr3_nt: TGTGCCAGCACCGCGGGACTTACGAGCACAGATACGCAGTATTTT; cdr3_aa: CASTAGLTSTDTQYF
cdr3_length: 18; clone_size: many; j_call: TRBJ2-7; v_call: TRBV11-1; d_call: .; cdr3_nt: TGTGCCAGCAGCTTAGCGCGTTTGGGTACCCACCGGGGGAACGAGCAGTACTTC; cdr3_aa: CASSLARLGTHRGNEQYF
cdr3_length: 15; clone_size: many; j_call: TRBJ2-1; v_call: TRBV7-8; d_call: TRBD1; cdr3_nt: TGTGCCAGCAGCCGTCGACAGGGGACCTACAATGAGCAGTTCTTC; cdr3_aa: CASSRRQGTYNEQFF
cdr3_length: 13; clone_size: .; j_call: TRBJ1-1; v_call: TRBV6-1; d_call: .; cdr3_nt: TGTGCCAGCAGTCAGTTCTCGAACACTGAAGCTTTCTTT; cdr3_aa: CASSQFSNTEAFF
cdr3_length: 14; clone_size: .; j_call: TRBJ2-7; v_call: TRBV4-2; d_call: .; cdr3_nt: TGTGCCAGCAGCCAAGAGGTGGCCCCGGGAGAGCAGTACTTC; cdr3_aa: CASSQEVAPGEQYF
cdr3_length: 14; clone_size: .; j_call: TRBJ2-1; v_call: TRBV29-1; d_call: TRBD1; cdr3_nt: TGCAGCGTTGAATCAATGTCAGGGGGCAATGAGCAGTTCTTC; cdr3_aa: CSVESMSGGNEQFF
cdr3_length: 11; clone_size: many; j_call: TRBJ1-2; v_call: TRBV29-1; d_call: .; cdr3_nt: TGCAGCGCCCCAAGCCGGGGTGGCTACACCTTC; cdr3_aa: CSAPSRGGYTF
cdr3_length: 15; clone_size: .; j_call: TRBJ1-1; v_call: TRBV12-3/TRBV12-4; d_call: TRBD1; cdr3_nt: TGTGCCAGCAGCACCGGGACAGGGTTGGACACTGAAGCTTTCTTT; cdr3_aa: CASSTGTGLDTEAFF
cdr3_length: 15; clone_size: .; j_call: TRBJ2-2; v_call: TRBV10-2; d_call: TRBD2; cdr3_nt: TGCGCCAGCAGGGGACTAGCGGGATACACCGGGGAGCTGTTTTTT; cdr3_aa: CASRGLAGYTGELFF
cdr3_length: 12; clone_size: few; j_call: TRBJ2-7; v_call: TRBV28; d_call: .; cdr3_nt: TGTGCCAGCAGTTCCCGGGACGGTGGCGAGTACTTC; cdr3_aa: CASSSRDGGEYF
cdr3_length: 14; clone_size: many; j_call: TRBJ1-5; v_call: TRBV29-1; d_call: .; cdr3_nt: TGCAGCGTTGCCCAGGCAAATAGCAATCAGCCCCAGCATTTT; cdr3_aa: CSVAQANSNQPQHF
cdr3_length: 18; clone_size: few; j_call: TRBJ2-6; v_call: TRBV28; d_call: .; cdr3_nt: TGTGCCAGCAGTATATGGCCGGGACGTAGCTCTGGGGCCAACGTCCTGACTTTC; cdr3_aa: CASSIWPGRSSGANVLTF
cdr3_length: 15; clone_size: many; j_call: TRBJ2-7; v_call: TRBV11-2; d_call: TRBD2; cdr3_nt: TGTGCCAGCAGCTCGCCGGGACTAGCGTTCTTAGGGCAGTACTTC; cdr3_aa: CASSSPGLAFLGQYF
cdr3_length: 15; clone_size: many; j_call: TRBJ1-3; v_call: TRBV6-1; d_call: .; cdr3_nt: TGTGCCAGCAGTACGACGGGAAGCTCTGGAAACACCATATATTTT; cdr3_aa: CASSTTGSSGNTIYF
cdr3_length: 11; clone_size: many; j_call: TRBJ2-3; v_call: TRBV20-1; d_call: .; cdr3_nt: TGCAGTGCTAGTCACCCAGATACGCAGTATTTT; cdr3_aa: CSASHPDTQYF
cdr3_length: 13; clone_size: .; j_call: TRBJ2-7; v_call: TRBV7-9; d_call: .; cdr3_nt: TGTGCCAGCAGCTTAAACGGTATCCACGAGCAGTACTTC; cdr3_aa: CASSLNGIHEQYF
cdr3_length: 14; clone_size: few; j_call: TRBJ2-1; v_call: TRBV7-2; d_call: .; cdr3_nt: TGTGCCAGCAGCTTAAAGGGCGTCTACAATGAGCAGTTCTTC; cdr3_aa: CASSLKGVYNEQFF
cdr3_length: 14; clone_size: .; j_call: TRBJ2-7; v_call: TRBV24-1; d_call: TRBD1; cdr3_nt: TGTGCCACCAGTGTGGCAGGGGGCAAGGGCGAGCAGTACTTC; cdr3_aa: CATSVAGGKGEQYF
cdr3_length: 13; clone_size: few; j_call: TRBJ1-5; v_call: TRBV28; d_call: .; cdr3_nt: TGTGCCAGCAGTTTATGGGGGGGTCAGCCCCAGCATTTT; cdr3_aa: CASSLWGGQPQHF
cdr3_length: 13; clone_size: many; j_call: TRBJ2-7; v_call: TRBV14; d_call: .; cdr3_nt: TGTGCCAGCAGTCATACGGGGTCATACGAGCAGTACTTC; cdr3_aa: CASSHTGSYEQYF
cdr3_length: 14; clone_size: .; j_call: TRBJ2-7; v_call: TRBV7-2; d_call: .; cdr3_nt: TGTGCCAGCAGCTCATTAACTGGTACCTACGAGCAGTACTTC; cdr3_aa: CASSSLTGTYEQYF
cdr3_length: 16; clone_size: .; j_call: TRBJ2-2; v_call: TRBV2; d_call: TRBD2; cdr3_nt: TGTGCCAGCAGGGGACTAGCGGGGGGGCGTACCGGGGAGCTGTTTTTT; cdr3_aa: CASRGLAGGRTGELFF
cdr3_length: 16; clone_size: once; j_call: TRBJ2-7; v_call: TRBV6-5; d_call: TRBD2; cdr3_nt: TGTGCCAGCAGTTACGGGGAGCTAGCGGGTTACTACGAGCAGTACTTC; cdr3_aa: CASSYGELAGYYEQYF
cdr3_length: 12; clone_size: few; j_call: TRBJ2-2; v_call: TRBV10-3; d_call: .; cdr3_nt: TGTGCCATCGGGACGGCCACCGGGGAGCTGTTTTTT; cdr3_aa: CAIGTATGELFF
cdr3_length: 16; clone_size: many; j_call: TRBJ2-2; v_call: TRBV6-4; d_call: .; cdr3_nt: TGTGCCAGCAGTTCAGACAGCTCCACGAACACCGGGGAGCTGTTTTTT; cdr3_aa: CASSSDSSTNTGELFF
cdr3_length: 14; clone_size: many; j_call: TRBJ2-1; v_call: TRBV20-1; d_call: .; cdr3_nt: TGCAGTGCCCCACAGGGATCCGACTACAATGAGCAGTTCTTC; cdr3_aa: CSAPQGSDYNEQFF
cdr3_length: 15; clone_size: many; j_call: TRBJ2-7; v_call: TRBV20-1; d_call: TRBD2; cdr3_nt: TGCAGTGCTAGAGGAGCGGGGGTTTGGGCCTACGAGCAGTACTTC; cdr3_aa: CSARGAGVWAYEQYF
cdr3_length: 17; clone_size: few; j_call: TRBJ2-7; v_call: TRBV20-1; d_call: .; cdr3_nt: TGCAGTGCTAGATGGGCGCCGGACGGAGAGAGCTCCTACGAGCAGTACTTC; cdr3_aa: CSARWAPDGESSYEQYF